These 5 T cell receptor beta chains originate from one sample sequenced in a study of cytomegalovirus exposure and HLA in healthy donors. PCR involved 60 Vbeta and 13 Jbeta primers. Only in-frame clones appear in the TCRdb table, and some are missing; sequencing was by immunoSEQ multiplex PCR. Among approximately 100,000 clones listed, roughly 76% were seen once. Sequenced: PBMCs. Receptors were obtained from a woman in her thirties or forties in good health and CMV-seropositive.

CDR3 in DNA: TGTGCCAGCAGCTTAAGATTAGCCGTCTCTGGAAACACCATATATTTT. It translates to CASSLRLAVSGNTIYF. The gene calls are TRBV7-8 and TRBJ1-3; D ambiguous. CDR1 SGHVS and CDR2 FQNEAQ come from the germline V gene. Trimming left V 2 bases short and J 0 bases short, with 11 bases between. The CDR3 covers 16 residues.

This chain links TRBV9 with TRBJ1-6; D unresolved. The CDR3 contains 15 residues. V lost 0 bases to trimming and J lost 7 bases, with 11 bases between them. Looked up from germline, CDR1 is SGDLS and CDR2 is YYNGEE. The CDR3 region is CASSVGGGYNSPLHF. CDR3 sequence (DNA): TGTGCCAGCAGCGTAGGAGGAGGGTACAATTCACCCCTCCACTTT.

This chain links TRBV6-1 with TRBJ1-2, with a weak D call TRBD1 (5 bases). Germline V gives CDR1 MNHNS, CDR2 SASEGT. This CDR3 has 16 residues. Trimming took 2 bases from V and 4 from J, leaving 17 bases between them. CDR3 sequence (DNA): TGTGCCAGCAGTGAACGTGGAGGGGTTATAGGCTATGGCTACACCTTC. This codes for CASSERGGVIGYGYTF.

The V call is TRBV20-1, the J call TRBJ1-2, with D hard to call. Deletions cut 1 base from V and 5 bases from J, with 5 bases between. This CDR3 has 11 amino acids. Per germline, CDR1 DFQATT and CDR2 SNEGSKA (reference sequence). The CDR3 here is CSARVSYGYTF. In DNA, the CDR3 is TGCAGTGCTAGAGTGAGTTATGGCTACACCTTC.

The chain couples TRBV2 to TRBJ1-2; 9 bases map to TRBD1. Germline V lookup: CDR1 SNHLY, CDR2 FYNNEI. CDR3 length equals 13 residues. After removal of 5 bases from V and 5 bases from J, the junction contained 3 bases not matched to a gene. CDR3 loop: CASSPGTGYGYTF. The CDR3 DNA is TGTGCCAGCAGTCCCGGGACAGGGTATGGCTACACCTTC.